This T cell receptor (beta chain) is from a study of glioma-infiltrating T cells. Study-wide background: Dexamethasone exposure before glioma surgery was limited to six or fewer days. Sequencing aimed for about 4.5- to 11-fold coverage of about a million peripheral T cells. Findings of the study overall: Patients with low tissue-blood divergence carried a signature set of shared blood CDR3 motifs. Tissue-blood divergence was below expectation in non-neoplastic patients, above in gliomas.

Looked up from germline, CDR1 is MNHEY and CDR2 is SVGAGI. This CDR3 region has 15 residues. Trimming pared 2 bases from V and 2 bases from J, leaving 9 bases between. Comments on this clonotype: The antigen is unknown.

Amplification of TCR alpha and beta CDR3 regions from RNA used iRepertoire nested multiplex PCR. MiXCR was run by TCRdb on the multiplex PCR reads, yielding one entry per CDR3 protein. The data hold around 390,000 distinct CDR3 sequences, with 35% to 45% observed a single time. V gene TRBV6-5 combines with J gene TRBJ2-2; D is tentatively TRBD1 or TRBD2 (5 bases each). The sequence was collected from a human donor with low-grade glioma or glioblastoma, undergoing nonglioma brain surgery, or in good health (not recorded which). Material: glioma tissue, nonneoplastic brain tissue, or PBMCs (not recorded which). The CDR3 sequence is CASSYQGPNTGELFF. CDR3 bases: TGTGCCAGCAGTTACCAGGGACCAAACACCGGGGAGCTGTTTTTT.